This T cell receptor (beta chain) was profiled in a study of blood T cells in healthy people across ages. V lost 5 bases to trimming and J lost 1 base, with 12 bases between them. This CDR3 has 14 amino acids. The germline V gene encodes CDR1 SGHTA and CDR2 FQGNSA. Using a J-beta primer mix together with a sample-barcoded 5' primer, a second PCR was run for roughly 6 to 12 cycles. TCRdb re-derived calls from the 5' RACE reads in MiXCR, one entry per CDR3 protein. Of hundreds of thousands of distinct CDR3 sequences in the sample, 49% are singletons; the top ten hold 30% to 40%. The sequence was collected from a woman in her sixties in good health. Sequencing was done on a sample of blood. The rearrangement uses TRBV7-2 and TRBJ2-7; the D gene is possibly TRBD1 (5 bases). CDR3 nucleotides: TGTGCCAGCAGCCTAGGGGTCCATTCCTACGAGCAGTACTTC. It encodes CASSLGVHSYEQYF.